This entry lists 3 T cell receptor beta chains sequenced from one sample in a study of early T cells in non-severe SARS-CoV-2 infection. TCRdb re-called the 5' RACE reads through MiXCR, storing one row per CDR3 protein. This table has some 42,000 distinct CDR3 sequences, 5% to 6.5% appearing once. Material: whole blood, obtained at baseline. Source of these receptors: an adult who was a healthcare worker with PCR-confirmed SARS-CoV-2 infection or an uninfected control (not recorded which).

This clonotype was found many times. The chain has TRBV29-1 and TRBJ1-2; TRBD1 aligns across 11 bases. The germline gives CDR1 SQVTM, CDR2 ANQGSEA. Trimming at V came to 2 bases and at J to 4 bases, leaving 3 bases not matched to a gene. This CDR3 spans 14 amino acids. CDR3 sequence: CSVERDRGTYGYTF. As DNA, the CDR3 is TGCAGCGTTGAAAGGGACAGGGGGACCTATGGCTACACCTTC.

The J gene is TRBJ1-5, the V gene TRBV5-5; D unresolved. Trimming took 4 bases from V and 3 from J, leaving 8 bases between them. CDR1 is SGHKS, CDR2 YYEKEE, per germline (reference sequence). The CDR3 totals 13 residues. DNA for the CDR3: TGTGCCAGCAGCGTTTCCAACAATCAGCCCCAGCATTTT. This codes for CASSVSNNQPQHF.

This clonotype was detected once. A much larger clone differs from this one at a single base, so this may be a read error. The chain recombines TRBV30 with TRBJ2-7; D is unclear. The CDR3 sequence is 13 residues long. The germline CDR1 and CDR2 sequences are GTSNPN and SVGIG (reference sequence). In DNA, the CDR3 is TGTGCCCGGAGTGTAGGCAGCCCCTACGAGCAGTACTTC. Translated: CARSVGSPYEQYF.